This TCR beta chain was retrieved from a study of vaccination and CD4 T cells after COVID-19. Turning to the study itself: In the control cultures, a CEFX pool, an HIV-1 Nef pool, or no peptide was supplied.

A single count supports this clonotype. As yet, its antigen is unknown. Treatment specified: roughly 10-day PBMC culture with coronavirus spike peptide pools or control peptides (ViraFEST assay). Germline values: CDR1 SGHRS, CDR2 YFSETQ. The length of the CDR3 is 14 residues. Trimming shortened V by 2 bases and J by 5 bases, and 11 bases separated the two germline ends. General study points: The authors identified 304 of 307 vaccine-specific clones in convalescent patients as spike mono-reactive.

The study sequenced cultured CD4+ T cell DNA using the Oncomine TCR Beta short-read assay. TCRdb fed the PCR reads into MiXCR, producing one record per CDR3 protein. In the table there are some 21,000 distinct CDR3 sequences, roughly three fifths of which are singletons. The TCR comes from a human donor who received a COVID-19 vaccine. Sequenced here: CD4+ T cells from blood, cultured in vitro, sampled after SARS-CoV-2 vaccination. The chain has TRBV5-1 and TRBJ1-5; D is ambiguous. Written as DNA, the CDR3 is TGCGCCAGCAGCTTATGGGGAGGGTATCAGCCCCAGCATTTT. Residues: CASSLWGGYQPQHF.